Listed here is a single T cell receptor beta chain. The sequence runs out 3 residues before the end of the CDR3; the remainder is reconstructed from the germline J gene. Germline CDR1 MNHNS, CDR2 SASEGT. The CDR3 has 15 residues. Trimming removed 4 bases from V and 3 bases from J; junction bases left unmatched: 5. Here immunoSEQ multiplex PCR was the method, and the copy in TCRdb shows in-frame clones only, minus some. This table holds about 22,000 clones. The sample originates from a study of T cells in women clearing cervical HPV infection. Cervical HPV DNA detected by MY09/MY11 PCR, typed by dot-blot.

The sequenced material came from blood buffy coat. The TCR was taken from a woman aged 18 to 75 with a cervical HPV16 infection that either progressed to CIN3+ or cleared (not recorded which). The chain links TRBV6-1 to TRBJ2-1; 8 nucleotides agree with TRBD2. The CDR3 region is CASSVDGTSYNEQFF. The DNA read from the CDR3 is TGTGCCAGCAGTGTAGACGGGACTAGCTACAATGAG.